The T cell receptor beta chain described here comes from a study of OX40 agonist ivuxolimab in advanced cancers. General study findings and limits: Relative to CD4+ cells, CD8+ T cells on average had more expanded clones.

The germline gives CDR1 SGHVS, CDR2 FQNEAQ. The CDR3 loop spans 14 amino acids. V shed 3 bases, J shed 5 bases, and the junction held 6 bases outside the gene matches. Assay used: immunoSEQ multiplex PCR; TCRdb lists only in-frame clones, some missing. Of tens of thousands of clones in the sample, roughly 90% were seen once. With respect to this clone: Its cognate antigen is unknown.

V is TRBV7-8 and J is TRBJ2-5; 7 bases agree with TRBD1. Sequences were derived from CD4+ or CD8+ T cells sorted from blood, sampled in a trial of the OX40 agonist ivuxolimab. The sequence was collected from an adult with an advanced solid tumor such as melanoma, head and neck, liver or kidney cancer. The CDR3 reads CASSFQGVEETQYF. The CDR3 DNA sequence: TGTGCCAGCAGCTTTCAGGGGGTGGAGGAGACCCAGTACTTC.